This T cell receptor (beta chain) was obtained from a study of blood T cell repertoires in COVID-19. As for the study in general: Samples taken during acute and convalescent COVID-19 were collected in the United States, Italy and Spain. T cells, B-cell-depleted T cells, or PBMCs provided the cDNA or gDNA that served as material.

The CDR3 totals 15 residues. Germline V lookup: CDR1 SGDLS, CDR2 YYNGEE. Trimming at V came to 4 bases and at J to 4 bases, leaving 8 bases not matched to a gene. Per the original methods: Reference gene primer amplification in the assay estimated nucleated cell counts. Measured with immunoSEQ multiplex PCR; TCRdb has only the in-frame clones, and not every one. V and J calls and clone size follow that table, whereas D and trimming were derived from the DNA. The table shows more than 150,000 clones, with 85% to 90% occurring only once. V gene TRBV9 combines with J gene TRBJ2-5; 9 positions match TRBD2. This TCR derives from a man aged 18-30 years with acute or convalescent COVID-19. Sequenced: peripheral blood. In DNA, the CDR3 is TGTGCCAGCAGCCCCGGAGCGGGGGGAGGAGAGACCCAGTACTTC. This codes for CASSPGAGGGETQYF.